This paragraph reports one T cell receptor beta chain. CDR1 MGHRA and CDR2 YSYEKL come from the germline V gene. CDR3 size: 20 residues. V was pared by 3 bases and J by 1 base, with 12 bases of the junction left unmatched. These data originate in a study of blood T cell repertoires in COVID-19. Study overall: From the United States, Italy and Spain came samples of acute and convalescent COVID-19. Sources were T cells, B-cell-depleted T cells, or PBMCs; the material itself was cDNA or gDNA.

TCRdb's table, derived via immunoSEQ multiplex PCR, lists solely in-frame clones and lacks some. Here the sample spans roughly 55,000 clones, approximately 79% being singletons. This sequence originates from a human donor in a cohort sampled during active COVID-19. The sample was peripheral blood. The rearrangement uses TRBV4-1 and TRBJ2-4; 13 bases agree with TRBD2. This CDR3 reads CASSQALGTSGIGAKNIQYF. The CDR3 DNA is TGCGCCAGCAGCCAGGCCCTCGGGACTAGCGGGATCGGGGCCAAAAACATTCAGTACTTC.